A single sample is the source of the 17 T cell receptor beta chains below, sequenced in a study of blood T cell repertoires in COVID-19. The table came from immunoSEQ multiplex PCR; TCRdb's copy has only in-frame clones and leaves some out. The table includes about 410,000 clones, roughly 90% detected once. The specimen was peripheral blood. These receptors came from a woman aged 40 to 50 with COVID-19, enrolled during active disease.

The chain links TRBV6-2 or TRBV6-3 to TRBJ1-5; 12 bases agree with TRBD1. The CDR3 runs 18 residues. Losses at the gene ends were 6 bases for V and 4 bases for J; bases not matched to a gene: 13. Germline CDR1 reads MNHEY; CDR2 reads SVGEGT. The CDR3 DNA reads TGTGCCAGCAGCCCCCTCCGGGACAGGGGGCGTTCAAATCAGCCCCAGCATTTT. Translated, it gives CASSPLRDRGRSNQPQHF.

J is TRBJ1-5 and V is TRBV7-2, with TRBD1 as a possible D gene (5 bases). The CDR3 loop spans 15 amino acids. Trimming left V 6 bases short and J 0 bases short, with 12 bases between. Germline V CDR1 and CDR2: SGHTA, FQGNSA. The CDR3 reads CASRPAGVSNQPQHF. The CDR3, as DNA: TGTGCCAGCAGACCTGCGGGGGTTAGCAATCAGCCCCAGCATTTT. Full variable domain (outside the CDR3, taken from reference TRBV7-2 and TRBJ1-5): GAGVSQSPSNKVTEKGKDVELRCDPISGHTALYWYRQSLGQGLEFLIYFQGNSAPDKSGLPSDRFSAERTGGSVSTLTIQRTQQEDSAVYLCASRPAGVSNQPQHFGDGTRLSIL.

The CDR3 DNA is TGTGCCAGCAGCCTTTTGACTGGCGCATCATCCAATGAGCAGTTCTTC. This encodes CASSLLTGASSNEQFF. The chain has TRBV5-4 and TRBJ2-1; D uncertain. The CDR3 contains 16 residues. Trimming left V 4 bases short and J 6 bases short, with 20 bases between. From germline, CDR1 is SGHNT and CDR2 YYREEE (reference sequence).

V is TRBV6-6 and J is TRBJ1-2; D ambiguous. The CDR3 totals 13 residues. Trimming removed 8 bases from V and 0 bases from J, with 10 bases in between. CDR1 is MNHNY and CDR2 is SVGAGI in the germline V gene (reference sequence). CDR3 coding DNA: TGTGCCAGCCACCTGAGGTCTAACTATGGCTACACCTTC. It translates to CASHLRSNYGYTF.

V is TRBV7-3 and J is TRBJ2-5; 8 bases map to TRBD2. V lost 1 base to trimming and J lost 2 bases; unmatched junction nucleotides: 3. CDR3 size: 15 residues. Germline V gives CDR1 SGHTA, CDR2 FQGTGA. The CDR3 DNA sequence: TGTGCCAGCAGCTTAAGCGGCGGGAGGCAAGAGACCCAGTACTTC. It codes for CASSLSGGRQETQYF.

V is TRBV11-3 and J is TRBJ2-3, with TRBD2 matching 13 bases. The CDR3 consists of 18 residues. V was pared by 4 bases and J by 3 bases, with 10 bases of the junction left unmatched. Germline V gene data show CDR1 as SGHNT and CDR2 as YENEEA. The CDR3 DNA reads TGTGCCAGCAGCTCCCGACTAGCGGGGGGATTTAGGACAGATACGCAGTATTTT. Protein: CASSSRLAGGFRTDTQYF. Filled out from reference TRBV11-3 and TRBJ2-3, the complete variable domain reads EAGVVQSPRYKIIEKKQPVAFWCNPISGHNTLYWYLQNLGQGPELLIRYENEEAVDDSQLPKDRFSAERLKGVDSTLKIQPAELGDSAVYLCASSSRLAGGFRTDTQYFGPGTRLTVL.

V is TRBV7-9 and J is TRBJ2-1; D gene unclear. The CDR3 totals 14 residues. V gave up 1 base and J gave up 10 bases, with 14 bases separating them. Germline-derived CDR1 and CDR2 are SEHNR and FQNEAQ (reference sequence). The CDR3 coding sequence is TGTGCCAGCAGCTTAGTGGGCCCAGTCCCCGAGCAGTTCTTC. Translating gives CASSLVGPVPEQFF.

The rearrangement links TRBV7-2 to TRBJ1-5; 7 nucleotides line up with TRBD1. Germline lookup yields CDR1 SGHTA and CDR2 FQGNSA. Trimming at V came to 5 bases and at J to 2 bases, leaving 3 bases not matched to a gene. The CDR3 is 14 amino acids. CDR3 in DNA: TGTGCCAGCAGCCCTACAGGGGGCAATCAGCCCCAGCATTTT. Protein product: CASSPTGGNQPQHF.

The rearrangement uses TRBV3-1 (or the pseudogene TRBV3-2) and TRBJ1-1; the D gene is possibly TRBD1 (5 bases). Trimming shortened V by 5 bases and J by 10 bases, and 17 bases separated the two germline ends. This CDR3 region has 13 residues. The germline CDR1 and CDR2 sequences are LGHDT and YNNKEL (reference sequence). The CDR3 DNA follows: TGTGCCAGCAGCTCTCGGGGCACAGCGGGAGCTTTCTTT. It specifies CASSSRGTAGAFF.

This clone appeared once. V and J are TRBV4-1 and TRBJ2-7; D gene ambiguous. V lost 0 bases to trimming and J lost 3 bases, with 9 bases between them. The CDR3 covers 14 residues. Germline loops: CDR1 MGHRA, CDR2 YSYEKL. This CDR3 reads CASSQETEFYEQYF. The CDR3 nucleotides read TGCGCCAGCAGCCAAGAAACCGAGTTCTACGAGCAGTACTTC.

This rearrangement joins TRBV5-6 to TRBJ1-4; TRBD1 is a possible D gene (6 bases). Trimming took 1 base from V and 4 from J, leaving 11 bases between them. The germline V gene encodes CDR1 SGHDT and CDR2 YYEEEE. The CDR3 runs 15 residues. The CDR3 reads CASSLYRVSNEKLFF. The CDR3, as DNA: TGTGCCAGCAGCTTGTACAGGGTCAGTAATGAAAAACTGTTTTTT.

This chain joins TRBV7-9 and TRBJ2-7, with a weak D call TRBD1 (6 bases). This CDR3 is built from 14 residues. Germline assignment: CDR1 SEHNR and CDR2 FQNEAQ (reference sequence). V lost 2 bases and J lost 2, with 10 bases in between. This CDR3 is CASSLMDSTYEQYF. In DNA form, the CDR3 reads TGTGCCAGCAGCTTAATGGACAGTACCTACGAGCAGTACTTC.

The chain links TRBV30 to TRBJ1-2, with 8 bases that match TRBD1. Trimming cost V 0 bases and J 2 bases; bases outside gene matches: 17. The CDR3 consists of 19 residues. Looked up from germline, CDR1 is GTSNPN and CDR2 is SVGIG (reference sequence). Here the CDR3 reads CAWSVHWLRGRPLNYGYTF. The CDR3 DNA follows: TGTGCCTGGAGTGTACATTGGCTCAGGGGGCGCCCTCTGAACTATGGCTACACCTTC. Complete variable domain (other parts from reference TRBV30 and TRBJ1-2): SQTIHQWPATLVQPVGSPLSLECTVEGTSNPNLYWYRQAAGRGLQLLFYSVGIGQISSEVPQNLSASRPQDRQFILSSKKLLLSDSGFYLCAWSVHWLRGRPLNYGYTFGSGTRLTVV.

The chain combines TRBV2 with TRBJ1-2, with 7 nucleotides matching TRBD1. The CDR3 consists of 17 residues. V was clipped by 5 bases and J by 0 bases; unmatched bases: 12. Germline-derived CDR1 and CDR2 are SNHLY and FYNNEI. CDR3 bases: TGTGCCAGCAGTTCCTCAGGGGGGCGAGAAGCTAACTATGGCTACACCTTC. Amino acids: CASSSSGGREANYGYTF. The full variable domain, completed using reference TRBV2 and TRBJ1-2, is EPEVTQTPSHQVTQMGQEVILRCVPISNHLYFYWYRQILGQKVEFLVSFYNNEISEKSEIFDDQFSVERPDGSNFTLKIRSTKLEDSAMYFCASSSSGGREANYGYTFGSGTRLTVV.

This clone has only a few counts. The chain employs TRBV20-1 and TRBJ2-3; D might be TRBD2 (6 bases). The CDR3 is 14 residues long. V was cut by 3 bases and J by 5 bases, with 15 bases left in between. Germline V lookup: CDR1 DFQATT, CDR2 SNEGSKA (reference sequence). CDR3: CSASGGWGRDTQYF. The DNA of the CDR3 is TGCAGTGCTAGTGGAGGGTGGGGTAGAGATACGCAGTATTTT.

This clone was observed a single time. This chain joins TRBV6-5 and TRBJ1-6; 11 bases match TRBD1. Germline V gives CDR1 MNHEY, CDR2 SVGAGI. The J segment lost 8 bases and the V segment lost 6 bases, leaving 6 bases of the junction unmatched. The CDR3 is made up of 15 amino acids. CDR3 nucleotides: TGTGCCAGCAGCCGGACAGGGGGCGTTTATTCACCCCTCCACTTT. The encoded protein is CASSRTGGVYSPLHF.

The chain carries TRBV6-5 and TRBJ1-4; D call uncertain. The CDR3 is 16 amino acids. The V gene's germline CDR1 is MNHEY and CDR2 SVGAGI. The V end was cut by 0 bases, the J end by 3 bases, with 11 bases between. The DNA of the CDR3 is TGTGCCAGCAGTTACTCGAATGTTGGGCCTAATGAAAAACTGTTTTTT. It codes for CASSYSNVGPNEKLFF.